Each of the 10 T cell receptor beta chains below was sequenced from the same sample in a study of blood T cell repertoires in COVID-19. Sequencing was performed with immunoSEQ multiplex PCR; in TCRdb, only in-frame clones are kept and a portion is missing. Of 12,000 to 15,000 clones detected, more than 70% appear once; the ten largest clones hold about 9%. Sequenced material: peripheral blood. The receptors shown here come from a human donor in a cohort sampled during active COVID-19.

The chain joins TRBV5-8 to TRBJ2-7, with 12 bases that match TRBD1. The CDR3 contains 15 residues. With V trimmed by 4 bases and J by 6 bases, 8 bases remained unmatched. The germline V gene encodes CDR1 SGHTS and CDR2 YDEGEE. CDR3 bases: TGTGCCAGCAGCGGCGGGACAGGGGGCCTTATCGAGCAGTACTTC. Translation: CASSGGTGGLIEQYF.

The gene calls are TRBV12-3 or TRBV12-4 and TRBJ1-5, with D unclear. The germline V and J ends were trimmed by 3 bases and 4 bases, with 7 bases remaining between them. The CDR3 sequence is 13 residues long. Here the CDR3 DNA reads TGTGCCAGCAGTTTGGAAGCGAATCAGCCCCAGCATTTT. Amino acid sequence: CASSLEANQPQHF.

This clone was seen a handful of times. The rearrangement joins TRBV25-1 to TRBJ1-1; perhaps TRBD1 as D (5 bases). CDR1 and CDR2 from the germline V gene are MGHDK and SYGVNS. This CDR3 is 12 amino acids long. Trimming left V 3 bases short and J 8 bases short, with 10 bases between. The CDR3 DNA is TGTGCCAGCAGTGATCAGCCAGGGGAAGCTTTCTTT. Protein product: CASSDQPGEAFF.

This chain uses TRBV7-9 with TRBJ1-1; no clear D gene. The CDR3 is 15 residues long. V was trimmed by 1 base and J by 2 bases, leaving 11 bases between them. Germline assignment: CDR1 SEHNR and CDR2 FQNEAQ (reference sequence). The CDR3 sequence is CASSLGPTRNTEAFF. The CDR3 DNA reads TGTGCCAGCAGCTTAGGCCCGACAAGAAACACTGAAGCTTTCTTT.

The rearrangement uses TRBV12-3 or TRBV12-4 and TRBJ2-3; 9 nucleotides line up with TRBD2. V shed 4 bases and J 11 bases; nucleotides not matched to a gene: 4. This CDR3 is built from 12 residues. CDR3 protein: CASSSRLAEQYF. CDR3 bases: TGTGCCAGCAGTTCTCGACTAGCGGAGCAGTATTTT.

CDR3 DNA sequence: TGTGCCAGCTCACCCTCGGGACAGCGGGAGACCCAGTACTTC. Its protein is CASSPSGQRETQYF. The rearrangement links TRBV18 to TRBJ2-5, with 7 bases fitting TRBD1. Germline values: CDR1 KGHSH, CDR2 LQKENI. This CDR3 contains 14 residues. The ends lost 3 bases at V and 5 bases at J; junction bases unmatched: 6.

The V gene is TRBV4-1, the J gene TRBJ2-2; tentatively, D is TRBD2 (6 bases). The CDR3 has 16 amino acids. Trimming cost V 4 bases and J 0 bases, with 12 bases left between them. Germline V CDR1 and CDR2: MGHRA, YSYEKL. CDR3 nucleotide sequence: TGCGCCAGCAGCCCACGGGGCGGGACGAACACCGGGGAGCTGTTTTTT. Its protein is CASSPRGGTNTGELFF.

This sequence joins TRBV24-1 and TRBJ2-3, with D possibly being TRBD1 (6 bases). Germline lookup yields CDR1 KGHDR and CDR2 SFDVKD. Trimming removed 7 bases from V and 4 bases from J, with 17 bases in between. The CDR3 extends over 15 amino acids. This CDR3 reads CATSSQGALADTQYF. DNA for the CDR3: TGTGCCACCAGCTCACAGGGCGCGTTGGCAGATACGCAGTATTTT.

The rearrangement links TRBV28 to TRBJ2-5; D may be TRBD1 (6 bases). Deletions cut 4 bases from V and 5 bases from J, with 17 bases between. Germline CDR1 MDHEN, CDR2 SYDVKM. The CDR3 is made up of 15 amino acids. In DNA, the CDR3 is TGTGCCAGCAGTTCCCACAGGGTCCGGTGGGAGACCCAGTACTTC. This translates into CASSSHRVRWETQYF.

This chain connects TRBV2 to TRBJ2-1; TRBD2 agrees at 7 bases. There are 14 residues in the CDR3. Trimming removed 7 bases from V and 3 bases from J; junction bases left unmatched: 6. Germline CDR1 SNHLY, CDR2 FYNNEI. CDR3 coding DNA: TGTGCCAGCACCCCAGGCGGGAGCTACAATGAGCAGTTCTTC. The encoded protein is CASTPGGSYNEQFF.